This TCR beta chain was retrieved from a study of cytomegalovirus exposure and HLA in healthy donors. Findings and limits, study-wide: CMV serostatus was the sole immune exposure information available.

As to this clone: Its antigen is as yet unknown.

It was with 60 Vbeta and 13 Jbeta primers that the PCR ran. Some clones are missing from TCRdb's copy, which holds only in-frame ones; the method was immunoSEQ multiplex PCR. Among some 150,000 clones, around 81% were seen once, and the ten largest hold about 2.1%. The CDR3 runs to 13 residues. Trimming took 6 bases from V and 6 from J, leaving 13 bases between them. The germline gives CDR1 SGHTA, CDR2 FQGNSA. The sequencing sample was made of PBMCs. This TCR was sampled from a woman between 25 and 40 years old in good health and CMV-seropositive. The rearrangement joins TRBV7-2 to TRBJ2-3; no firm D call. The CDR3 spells CASSIDLGDTQYF. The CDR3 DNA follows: TGTGCCAGCAGTATAGATCTCGGGGATACGCAGTATTTT.